This paragraph reports one TCR beta chain. This could be a read error, since a much larger clone is one nucleotide away. This sample is part of a study of human CD4 T cells and Enterobacteriaceae (dated by TCRdb to 2018 to 2020). Background on the whole study: E. coli, K. pneumoniae, E. aerogenes, S. flexneri, S. sonnei, S. typhimurium and S. aureus were used as stimulating bacteria and were heat-inactivated after culture. Beyond this particular receptor, the publication reports: Clonotypes shared across Enterobacteriaceae cultures accounted for roughly 26-55% of unique rearrangements but about 65-93% of templates, whereas sharing with control bacteria was rare. Enterobacteriaceae-reactive repertoires were polyclonal but contained fewer clonotypes than S. aureus- or M. tuberculosis-reactive repertoires, and co-clustering of the Enterobacteriaceae-reactive repertoires together was observed.

The CDR3 measures 15 amino acids from cysteine to phenylalanine. The only DNA kept is the CDR3, 45 bases in frame from the first base. The germline V gene provides CDR1 MNHNS and CDR2 SASEGT. Germline trimming: 4 bases from V, 4 bases from J; junction bases outside gene matches: 1. Proliferating activated T cells were FACS-sorted as CFSE-low CD25+ ICOS+ cells after about 6-7 days. Sorted memory CD4+ T cells were CFSE-labeled and cultured at a 2:1 ratio with irradiated autologous monocytes pulsed with antigen. Memory CD4+ T cells, defined as all CD4+ cells other than CD45RA+CCR7+CD95- naive cells, were FACS-sorted on a FACSAria III to a purity of over 98%. Blood from healthy donors came from blood donation centers in Switzerland. Total CD4+ T cells and monocytes were enriched by positive selection with CD4 and CD14 magnetic microbeads. CD8+, CD14+, CD16+, CD56+, CD19+ and CD25-bright cells were excluded before sorting. Bacteria were heat-inactivated at 60°C for roughly two hours and added at less than 2.5 particles per monocyte; M. tuberculosis lysate was used at 2.5 to 3 ug/ml. TCR Vbeta genes were sequenced from CFSE-low memory CD4+ T cells that proliferated after primary stimulation with Enterobacteriaceae or control bacteria. Across two independent experiments, two to four different donors were used to analyze each bacteria-reactive repertoire. Ficoll-Paque Plus was used to isolate peripheral blood mononuclear cells from donor blood.

Survey-level sequencing was performed on CFSE-low antigen-reactive cultures, with a detection sensitivity of one cell in 40,000. The QIAamp DNA Micro Kit was used to extract genomic DNA from cell pellets, and the quantity and purity of the genomic DNA were checked by spectrophotometry. The immunoSEQ multiplex PCR assay was used to amplify the TCR Vbeta CDR3 regions. Sequencing of amplicons was performed on the Illumina HiSeq platform. Each retrieved sequence was 87 nucleotides long and included the CDR3 region. As for how the authors treated the data: A clonotype was defined as a unique productive TCR Vbeta nucleotide sequence and was quantified by productive template frequency from ImmunoSEQ Analyzer V3.0. A threshold at the top 5th percentile of each frequency-ranked repertoire was used to define expanded clonotypes. Repertoire overlap was computed as Chao-Jaccard with the R package fossil and visualized by nonmetric multidimensional scaling with the R package MASS. Here the immuneACCESS table is served through TCRdb, limited to in-frame sequences with V and J called. Missing clones are a known gap in these copies; in checked studies unresolved V genes cover under half, and the rest lacks a known reason. The V and J calls and the clone size are those of that table, but D and trimming were determined from the DNA. The sample table records about 110 clones; approximately 46% of these occur just once. Of the sample, over 35% is held by the ten largest clones.

Material for sequencing was bacteria-reactive CD4+ T cells grown in culture. Reading the label with the study, this specimen's cell subset or site is: CFSE-low proliferating memory CD4 T cells sorted after in vitro stimulation with a heat-inactivated bacterium or M. tuberculosis lysate. This sequence originates from a human donor in good health. The rearrangement joined TRBV6-1 to TRBJ2-3; 14 bases in the middle match TRBD2. The nucleotides are TGTGCCAGCAGTGGACTAGCGGGAGGGCCAGATACGCAGTATTTT. It translates as CASSGLAGGPDTQYF.